Here is one T cell receptor (beta chain) with its context. Repertoires were generated with immunoSEQ multiplex PCR, while TCRdb's copy carries only in-frame clones and drops some. The sample consists of fewer than 400,000 clones, 85% to 90% of them appearing once. These data belong to a study of blood T cell repertoires in COVID-19. Study summary: Some COVID-19 samples were acute and others convalescent; all came from the United States, Italy and Spain.

Germline V gives CDR1 LNHDA, CDR2 SQIVND (reference sequence). The CDR3 is 15 residues long. The J segment lost 7 bases and the V segment lost 5 bases, leaving 11 bases of the junction unmatched. The Seattle site enrolled patients during active infection and followed them longitudinally. The clonotype was recovered from a woman younger than 45 with COVID-19, enrolled during active disease. Sequencing was done on a sample of peripheral blood. This rearrangement joins TRBV19 to TRBJ2-3, with 8 bases fitting TRBD2. CDR3: CASSPGLARAHTQYF. Here the CDR3 DNA reads TGTGCCAGTAGTCCTGGACTAGCTAGGGCACATACGCAGTATTTT. Full variable domain (rest looked up from reference TRBV19 and TRBJ2-3): DGGITQSPKYLFRKEGQNVTLSCEQNLNHDAMYWYRQDPGQGLRLIYYSQIVNDFQKGDIAEGYSVSREKKESFPLTVTSAQKNPTAFYLCASSPGLARAHTQYFGPGTRLTVL.